The TCR beta chain under discussion was sequenced for a study of PD-L1 blockade in urothelial cancer. On the study more broadly: T cell content in blood samples showed a median of approximately 140,000.

Time point reported: peripheral blood 6 weeks after treatment start. Synthetic TCR analog templates were added to each PCR reaction. Sequencing used immunoSEQ multiplex PCR; TCRdb keeps in-frame clones, though not all of them. The table shows 50,000 or so clones, with 86% occurring only once. This clonotype was sampled from a man in his 60s with urothelial cancer. The sequenced sample was PBMCs, obtained around atezolizumab (anti-PD-L1) treatment.

Here the CDR3 reads CASREENNQPQHF. In nucleotides, the CDR3 is TGTGCCAGCCGGGAGGAGAACAATCAGCCCCAGCATTTT. The chain recombines TRBV2 with TRBJ1-5, with unresolved D. V was cut by 8 bases and J by 3 bases, with 11 bases left in between. The CDR3 sequence is 13 residues long. CDR1 and CDR2 from the germline V gene are SNHLY and FYNNEI.